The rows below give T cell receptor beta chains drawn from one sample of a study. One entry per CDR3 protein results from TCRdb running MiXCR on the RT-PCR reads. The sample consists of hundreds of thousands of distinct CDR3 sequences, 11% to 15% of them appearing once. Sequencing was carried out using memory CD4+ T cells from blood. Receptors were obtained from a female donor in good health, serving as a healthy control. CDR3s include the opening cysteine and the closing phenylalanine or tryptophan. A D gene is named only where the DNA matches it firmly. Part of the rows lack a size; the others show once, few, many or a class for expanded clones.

CSARGPRKAVTDTQYF	TGCAGTGCTAGAGGCCCTAGGAAGGCGGTGACAGATACGCAGTATTTT	TRBV20-1	NA	TRBJ2-3	NA
CASSDTGLNTGELFF	TGTGCCAGCAGCGACACTGGACTCAACACCGGGGAGCTGTTTTTT	TRBV9	many	TRBJ2-2	NA
CSASLGAGGSYEQYF	TGCAGTGCTAGCTTGGGGGCGGGGGGCTCCTACGAGCAGTACTTC	TRBV20-1	many	TRBJ2-7	TRBD2
CSARWAGGIQETQYF	TGCAGTGCTAGGTGGGCGGGAGGGATCCAAGAGACCCAGTACTTC	TRBV20-1	many	TRBJ2-5	TRBD2
CASSSRGEQYF	TGCGCCAGCAGCTCGAGGGGTGAGCAGTACTTC	TRBV5-1	many	TRBJ2-7	NA
CASKDVAGAEETQYF	TGTGCCAGCAAAGACGTAGCGGGAGCGGAAGAGACCCAGTACTTC	TRBV28	few	TRBJ2-5	TRBD2
CASSQGTENYGYTF	TGCGCCAGCAGCCAAGGGACGGAGAACTATGGCTACACCTTC	TRBV5-1	NA	TRBJ1-2	NA
CAISESPGTGGDEQFF	TGTGCCATCAGTGAGTCACCCGGGACAGGGGGCGATGAGCAGTTCTTC	TRBV10-3	many	TRBJ2-1	TRBD1
CAWIAGATDPYNEQFF	TGTGCCTGGATAGCGGGAGCCACCGATCCCTACAATGAGCAGTTCTTC	TRBV30	NA	TRBJ2-1	TRBD2
CSVEATGTRTDTQYF	TGCAGCGTTGAGGCCACCGGGACACGCACAGATACGCAGTATTTT	TRBV29-1	many	TRBJ2-3	NA
CATRTMTGPNQPQHF	TGTGCCACCCGGACTATGACAGGGCCGAATCAGCCCCAGCATTTT	TRBV15	few	TRBJ1-5	TRBD1
CASSRTYTGELFF	TGTGCCAGCAGCCGGACGTACACCGGGGAGCTGTTTTTT	TRBV27	few	TRBJ2-2	NA
CASSLSAVTGELFF	TGTGCCAGCAGTTTGAGTGCGGTCACCGGGGAGCTGTTTTTT	TRBV12-3/TRBV12-4	NA	TRBJ2-2	NA
CASSSDGGNEQFF	TGTGCCAGCAGCTCGGACGGGGGCAATGAGCAGTTCTTC	TRBV7-3	many	TRBJ2-1	NA
CASTRTTDNTGELFF	TGTGCCAGCACCCGAACAACAGATAACACCGGGGAGCTGTTTTTT	TRBV9	NA	TRBJ2-2	NA